This TCR beta chain was identified during a study of cytotoxic CD8 clonotypes in ibrutinib-treated CLL. At the level of the study: Responses: approximately 25 partial, 2 complete; after median roughly 68 months, approximately 14 stayed remitted, approximately twelve progressed. Study outcomes and limitations: Researchers report that baseline clonality outpaced age-matched healthy donors and tracked circulating CD8+ T-cell counts. An increase in clonality occurred at ibrutinib response, followed by a return toward baseline at progression.

The planned depth of sequencing spanned 1 in 200,000 to 1 in 1 million T cells. Measured with immunoSEQ multiplex PCR; TCRdb has only the in-frame clones, and not every one. Altogether roughly 42,000 clones are present, about 69% being singletons, with the ten largest covering around a fifth. With regard to this clone: Its specificity is not known.

Specimen: PBMCs, collected after 24 months of ibrutinib treatment. The sequence came from a human donor with chronic lymphocytic leukemia.

The CDR3 reads CASSLVGGNQPQHF. The CDR3 nucleotides read TGTGCCAGCAGCTTAGTCGGCGGGAATCAGCCCCAGCATTTT. This chain uses TRBV7-2 with TRBJ1-5; D ambiguous. Germline CDR1 and CDR2: SGHTA and FQGNSA. Trimming took 1 base from V and 4 from J, leaving 8 bases between them. The CDR3 has 14 residues.